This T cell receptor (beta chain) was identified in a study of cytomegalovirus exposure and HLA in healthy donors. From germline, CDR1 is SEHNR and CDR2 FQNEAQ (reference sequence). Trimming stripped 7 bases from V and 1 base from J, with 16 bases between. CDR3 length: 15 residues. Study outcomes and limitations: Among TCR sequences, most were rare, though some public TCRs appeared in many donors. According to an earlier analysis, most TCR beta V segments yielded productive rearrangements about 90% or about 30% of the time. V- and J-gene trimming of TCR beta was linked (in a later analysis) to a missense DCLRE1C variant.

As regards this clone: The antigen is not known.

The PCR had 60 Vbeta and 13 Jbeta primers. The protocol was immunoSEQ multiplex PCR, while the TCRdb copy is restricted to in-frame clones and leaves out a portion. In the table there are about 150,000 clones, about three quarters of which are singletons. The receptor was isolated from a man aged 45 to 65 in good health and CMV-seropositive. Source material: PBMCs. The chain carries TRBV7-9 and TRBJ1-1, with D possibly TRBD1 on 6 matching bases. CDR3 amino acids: CASKGGPGKNTEAFF. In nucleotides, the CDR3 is TGTGCCAGCAAGGGGGGGCCTGGGAAGAACACTGAAGCTTTCTTT.